This T cell receptor beta chain derives from a study of blood T cells in healthy people across ages. The CDR3 runs to 13 residues. Trimming removed 6 bases from V and 6 bases from J, with 12 bases in between. Germline CDR1 reads SGHTA; CDR2 reads FQGNSA. PCR was performed a second time for roughly 7 to 12 cycles using a sample-barcoded 5' primer and a J-beta primer mix. Per-sample output comprised a minimum of 3 million paired-end reads containing CDR3. TCRdb recomputed calls from the 5' RACE reads with MiXCR, one row per CDR3 protein. The table shows about 970,000 distinct CDR3 sequences, with roughly 50% occurring only once. This clonotype was counted a few times.

The sequenced material came from blood. The receptor was isolated from a woman aged 55-69 years in good health. This chain connects TRBV7-2 to TRBJ2-4; no firm D call. The CDR3 reads CASSRPEPNIQYF. CDR3 nucleotide sequence: TGTGCCAGCAGTCGACCAGAGCCAAACATTCAGTACTTC.